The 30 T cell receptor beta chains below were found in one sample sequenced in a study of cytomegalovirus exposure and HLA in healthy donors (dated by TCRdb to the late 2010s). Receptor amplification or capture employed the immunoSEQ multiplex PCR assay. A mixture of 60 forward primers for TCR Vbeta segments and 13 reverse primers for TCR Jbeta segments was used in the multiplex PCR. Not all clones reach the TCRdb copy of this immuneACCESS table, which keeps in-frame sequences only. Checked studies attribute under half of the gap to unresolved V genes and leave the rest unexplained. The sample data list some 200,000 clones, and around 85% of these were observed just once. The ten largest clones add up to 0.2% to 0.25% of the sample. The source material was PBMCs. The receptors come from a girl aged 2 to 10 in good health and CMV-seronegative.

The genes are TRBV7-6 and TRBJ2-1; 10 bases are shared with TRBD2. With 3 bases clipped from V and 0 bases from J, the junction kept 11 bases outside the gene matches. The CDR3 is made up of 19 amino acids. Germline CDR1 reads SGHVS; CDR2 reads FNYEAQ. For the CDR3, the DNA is TGTGCCAGCAGCTTCTACCTAGCGGGAGTTCCCAGCTCCTACAATGAGCAGTTCTTC. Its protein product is CASSFYLAGVPSSYNEQFF.

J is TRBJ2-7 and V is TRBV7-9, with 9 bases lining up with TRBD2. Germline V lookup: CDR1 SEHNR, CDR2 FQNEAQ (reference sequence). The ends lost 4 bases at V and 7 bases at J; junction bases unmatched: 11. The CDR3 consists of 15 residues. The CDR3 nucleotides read TGTGCCAGCAGCTCCAGTGAAGCGGGAGGATGGGAGCAGTACTTC. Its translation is CASSSSEAGGWEQYF.

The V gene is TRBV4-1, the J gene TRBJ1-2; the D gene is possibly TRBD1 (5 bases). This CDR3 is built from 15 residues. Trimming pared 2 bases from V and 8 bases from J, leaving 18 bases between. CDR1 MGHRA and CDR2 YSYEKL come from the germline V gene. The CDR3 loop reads CASSQLFGTEGGYTF. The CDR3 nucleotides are TGCGCCAGCAGCCAACTCTTCGGGACGGAGGGGGGCTACACCTTC.

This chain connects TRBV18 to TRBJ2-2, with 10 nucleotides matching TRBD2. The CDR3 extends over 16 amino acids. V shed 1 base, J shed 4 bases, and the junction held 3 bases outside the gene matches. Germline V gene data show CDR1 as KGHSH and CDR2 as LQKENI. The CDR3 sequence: CASSPQLAGVTGELFF. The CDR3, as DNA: TGTGCCAGCTCACCACAGCTAGCGGGAGTCACCGGGGAGCTGTTTTTT.

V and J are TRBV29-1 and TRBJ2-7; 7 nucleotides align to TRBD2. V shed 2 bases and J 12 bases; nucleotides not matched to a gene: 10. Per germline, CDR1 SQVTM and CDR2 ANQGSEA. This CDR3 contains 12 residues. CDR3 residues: CSVESGARNRYF. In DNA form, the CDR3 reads TGCAGCGTTGAAAGCGGGGCTAGGAACCGGTACTTC.

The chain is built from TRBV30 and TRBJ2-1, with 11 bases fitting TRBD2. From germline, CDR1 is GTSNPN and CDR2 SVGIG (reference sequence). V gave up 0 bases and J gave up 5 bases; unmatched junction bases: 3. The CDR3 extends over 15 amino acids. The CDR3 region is CAWSVPGLADNEQFF. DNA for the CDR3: TGTGCCTGGAGTGTACCGGGACTAGCGGACAATGAGCAGTTCTTC.

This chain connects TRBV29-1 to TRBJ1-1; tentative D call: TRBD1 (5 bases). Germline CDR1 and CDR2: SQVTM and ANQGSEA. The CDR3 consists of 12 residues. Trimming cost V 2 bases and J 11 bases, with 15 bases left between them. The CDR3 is CSVEIPGGSAFF. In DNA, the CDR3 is TGCAGCGTTGAAATCCCGGGGGGGTCTGCTTTCTTT.

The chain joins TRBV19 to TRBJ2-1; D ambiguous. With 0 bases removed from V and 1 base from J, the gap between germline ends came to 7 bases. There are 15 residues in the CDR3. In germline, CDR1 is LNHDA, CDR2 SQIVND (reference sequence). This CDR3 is CASSIDLSSYNEQFF. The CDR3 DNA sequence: TGTGCCAGTAGTATAGATCTGTCTTCCTACAATGAGCAGTTCTTC.

The CDR3 loop reads CASSQTYSGMGDTQYF. For the CDR3, the DNA is TGCGCCAGCAGCCAAACGTACTCGGGGATGGGAGATACGCAGTATTTT. The chain links TRBV4-1 to TRBJ2-3, with a possible D match to TRBD2 (5 bases). Germline CDR1 reads MGHRA; CDR2 reads YSYEKL. V dropped 2 bases and J dropped 5 bases, with 17 bases sitting between them. CDR3 length: 16 amino acids.

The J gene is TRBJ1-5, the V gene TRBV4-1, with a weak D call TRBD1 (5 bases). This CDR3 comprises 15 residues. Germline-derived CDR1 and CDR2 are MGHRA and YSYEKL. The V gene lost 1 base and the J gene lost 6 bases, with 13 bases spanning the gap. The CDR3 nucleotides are TGCGCCAGCAGCCAAGTTTTTAATACAGGTCAGCCCCAGCATTTT. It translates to CASSQVFNTGQPQHF.

The CDR3 DNA sequence: TGCGCCAGCAGCACCAGGGCGGACACTGAAGCTTTCTTT. This sequence encodes CASSTRADTEAFF. J is TRBJ1-1 and V is TRBV5-1, with D possibly matching TRBD1 (5 bases). CDR1 and CDR2 (germline): SGHRS, YFSETQ. CDR3 length: 13 amino acids. The V and J ends lost 4 bases and 3 bases respectively, with 10 bases between them.

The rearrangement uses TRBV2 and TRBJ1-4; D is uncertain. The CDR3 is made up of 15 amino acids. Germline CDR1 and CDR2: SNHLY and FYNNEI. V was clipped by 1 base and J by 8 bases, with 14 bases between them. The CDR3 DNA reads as TGTGCCAGCAGTGAAGGCCCGGGCCGAGGGGAAAAACTGTTTTTT. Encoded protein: CASSEGPGRGEKLFF.

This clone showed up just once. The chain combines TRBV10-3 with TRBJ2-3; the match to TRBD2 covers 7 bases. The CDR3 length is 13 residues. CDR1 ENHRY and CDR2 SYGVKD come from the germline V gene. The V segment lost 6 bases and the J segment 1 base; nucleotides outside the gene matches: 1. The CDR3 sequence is CAISGRRTDTQYF. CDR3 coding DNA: TGTGCCATCAGCGGGAGGCGCACAGATACGCAGTATTTT.

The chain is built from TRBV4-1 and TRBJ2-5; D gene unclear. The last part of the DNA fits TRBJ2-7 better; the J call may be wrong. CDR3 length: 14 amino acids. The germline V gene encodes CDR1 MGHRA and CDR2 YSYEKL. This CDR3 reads CASSPTESSYEQYF. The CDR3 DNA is TGCGCCAGCAGCCCTACGGAGAGCTCCTACGAGCAGTACTTC.

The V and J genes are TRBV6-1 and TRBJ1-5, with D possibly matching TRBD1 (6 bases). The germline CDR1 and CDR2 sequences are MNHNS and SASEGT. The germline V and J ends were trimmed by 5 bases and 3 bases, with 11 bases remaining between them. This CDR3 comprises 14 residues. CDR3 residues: CASSLGGSNQPQHF. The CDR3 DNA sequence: TGTGCCAGCAGTTTAGGGGGATCCAATCAGCCCCAGCATTTT.

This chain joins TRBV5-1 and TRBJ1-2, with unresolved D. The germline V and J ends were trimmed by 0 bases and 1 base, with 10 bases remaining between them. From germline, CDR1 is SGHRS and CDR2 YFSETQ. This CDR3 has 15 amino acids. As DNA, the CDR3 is TGCGCCAGCAGCTTGGGGTGGGGAGTTAACTATGGCTACACCTTC. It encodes CASSLGWGVNYGYTF.

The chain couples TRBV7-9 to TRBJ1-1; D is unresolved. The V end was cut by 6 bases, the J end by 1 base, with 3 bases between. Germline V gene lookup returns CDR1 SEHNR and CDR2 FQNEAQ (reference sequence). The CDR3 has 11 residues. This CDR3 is CASRQNTEAFF. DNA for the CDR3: TGTGCCAGCAGACAGAACACTGAAGCTTTCTTT.

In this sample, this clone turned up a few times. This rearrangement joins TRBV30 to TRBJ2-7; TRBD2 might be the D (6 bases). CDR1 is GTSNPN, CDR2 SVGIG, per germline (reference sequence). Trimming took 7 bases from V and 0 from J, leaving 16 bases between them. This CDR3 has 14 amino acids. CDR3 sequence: CAYNSGGSSYEQYF. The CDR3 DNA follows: TGTGCCTACAACTCTGGGGGGAGCTCCTACGAGCAGTACTTC. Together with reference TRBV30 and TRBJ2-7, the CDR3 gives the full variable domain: SQTIHQWPATLVQPVGSPLSLECTVEGTSNPNLYWYRQAAGRGLQLLFYSVGIGQISSEVPQNLSASRPQDRQFILSSKKLLLSDSGFYLCAYNSGGSSYEQYFGPGTRLTVT.

CDR3 in amino acids: CSVEGISRGSGSSYEQYF. CDR3 nucleotides: TGCAGCGTTGAAGGAATAAGTCGGGGTAGCGGGAGTTCCTACGAGCAGTACTTC. The rearrangement links TRBV29-1 to TRBJ2-7; 9 bases fit TRBD2. The germline V gene has CDR1 SQVTM and CDR2 ANQGSEA. This CDR3 region has 18 residues. V was pared by 1 base and J by 1 base, with 14 bases of the junction left unmatched.

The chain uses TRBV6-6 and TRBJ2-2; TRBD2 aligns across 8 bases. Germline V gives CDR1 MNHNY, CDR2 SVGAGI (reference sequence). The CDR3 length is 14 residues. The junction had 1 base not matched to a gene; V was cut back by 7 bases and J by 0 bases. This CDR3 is CASTLAANTGELFF. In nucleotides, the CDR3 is TGTGCCAGCACACTAGCGGCGAACACCGGGGAGCTGTTTTTT.

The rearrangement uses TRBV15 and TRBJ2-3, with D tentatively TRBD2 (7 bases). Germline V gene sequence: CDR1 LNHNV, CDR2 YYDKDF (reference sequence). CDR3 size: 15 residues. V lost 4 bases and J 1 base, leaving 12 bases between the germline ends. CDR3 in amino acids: CATSIQGGGTDTQYF. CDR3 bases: TGTGCCACCAGCATACAGGGAGGGGGCACAGATACGCAGTATTTT.

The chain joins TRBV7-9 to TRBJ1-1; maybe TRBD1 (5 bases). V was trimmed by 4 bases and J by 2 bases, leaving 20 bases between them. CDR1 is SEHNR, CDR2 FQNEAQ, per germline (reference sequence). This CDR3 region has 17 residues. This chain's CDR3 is CASSSRRWGDENTEAFF. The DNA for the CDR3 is TGTGCCAGCAGCTCACGACGCTGGGGCGATGAAAACACTGAAGCTTTCTTT.

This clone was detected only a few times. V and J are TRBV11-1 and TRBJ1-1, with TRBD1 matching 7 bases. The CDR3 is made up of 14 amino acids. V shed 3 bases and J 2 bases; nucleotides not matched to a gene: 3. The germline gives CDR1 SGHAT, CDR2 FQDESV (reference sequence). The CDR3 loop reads CASSFYRGNTEAFF. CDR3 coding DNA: TGTGCCAGCAGCTTCTACAGGGGCAACACTGAAGCTTTCTTT. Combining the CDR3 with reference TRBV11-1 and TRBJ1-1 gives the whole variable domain EAEVAQSPRYKITEKSQAVAFWCDPISGHATLYWYRQILGQGPELLVQFQDESVVDDSQLPKDRFSAERLKGVDSTLKIQPAELGDSAMYLCASSFYRGNTEAFFGQGTRLTVV.

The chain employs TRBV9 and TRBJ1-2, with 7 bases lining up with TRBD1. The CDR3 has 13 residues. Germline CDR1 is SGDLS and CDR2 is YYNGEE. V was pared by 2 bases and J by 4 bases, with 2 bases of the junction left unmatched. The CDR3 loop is CASSVGQSYGYTF. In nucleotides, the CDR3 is TGTGCCAGCAGCGTGGGACAGAGCTATGGCTACACCTTC.

The CDR3 is CASSLDRGDEQYF. As DNA, the CDR3 is TGTGCCAGCAGCTTAGACAGGGGCGACGAGCAGTACTTC. The J gene is TRBJ2-7, the V gene TRBV11-3; the D gene is possibly TRBD1 (6 bases). Per germline, CDR1 SGHNT and CDR2 YENEEA. V lost 0 bases to trimming and J lost 5 bases, with 8 bases between them. The CDR3 has 13 residues.

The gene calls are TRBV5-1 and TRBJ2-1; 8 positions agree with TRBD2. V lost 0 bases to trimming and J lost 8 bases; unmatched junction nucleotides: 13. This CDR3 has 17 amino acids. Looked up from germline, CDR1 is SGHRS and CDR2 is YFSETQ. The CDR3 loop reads CASSLDGLAGGEYEQFF. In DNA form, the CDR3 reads TGCGCCAGCAGCTTGGACGGGCTAGCCGGGGGGGAGTATGAGCAGTTCTTC.

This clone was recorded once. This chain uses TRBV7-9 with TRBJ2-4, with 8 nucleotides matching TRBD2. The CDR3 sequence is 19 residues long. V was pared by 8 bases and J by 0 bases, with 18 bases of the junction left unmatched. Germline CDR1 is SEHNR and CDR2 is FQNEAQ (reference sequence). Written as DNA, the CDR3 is TGTGCCAGCGTTCAAGCTCCGGGGGGGGAAGAGATAGCCAAAAACATTCAGTACTTC. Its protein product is CASVQAPGGEEIAKNIQYF.

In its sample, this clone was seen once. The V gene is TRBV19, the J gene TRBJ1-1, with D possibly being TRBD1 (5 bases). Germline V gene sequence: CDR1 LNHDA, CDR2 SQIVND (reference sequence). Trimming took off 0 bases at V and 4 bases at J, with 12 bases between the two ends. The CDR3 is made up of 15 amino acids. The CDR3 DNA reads TGTGCCAGTAGTATAGATGTCGCCGGGGGCACTGAAGCTTTCTTT. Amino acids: CASSIDVAGGTEAFF.

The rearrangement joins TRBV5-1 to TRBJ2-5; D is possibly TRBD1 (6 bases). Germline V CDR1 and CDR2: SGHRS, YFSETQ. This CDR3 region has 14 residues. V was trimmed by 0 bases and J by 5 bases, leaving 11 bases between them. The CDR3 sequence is CASSLEGGVETQYF. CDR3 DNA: TGCGCCAGCAGCTTGGAAGGGGGTGTCGAGACCCAGTACTTC.

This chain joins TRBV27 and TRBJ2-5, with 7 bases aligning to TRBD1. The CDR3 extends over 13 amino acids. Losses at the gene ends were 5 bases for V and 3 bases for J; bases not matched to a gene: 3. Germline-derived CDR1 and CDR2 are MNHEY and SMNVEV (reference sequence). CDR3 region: CASSATGEETQYF. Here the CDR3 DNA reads TGTGCCAGCAGTGCCACAGGGGAAGAGACCCAGTACTTC.